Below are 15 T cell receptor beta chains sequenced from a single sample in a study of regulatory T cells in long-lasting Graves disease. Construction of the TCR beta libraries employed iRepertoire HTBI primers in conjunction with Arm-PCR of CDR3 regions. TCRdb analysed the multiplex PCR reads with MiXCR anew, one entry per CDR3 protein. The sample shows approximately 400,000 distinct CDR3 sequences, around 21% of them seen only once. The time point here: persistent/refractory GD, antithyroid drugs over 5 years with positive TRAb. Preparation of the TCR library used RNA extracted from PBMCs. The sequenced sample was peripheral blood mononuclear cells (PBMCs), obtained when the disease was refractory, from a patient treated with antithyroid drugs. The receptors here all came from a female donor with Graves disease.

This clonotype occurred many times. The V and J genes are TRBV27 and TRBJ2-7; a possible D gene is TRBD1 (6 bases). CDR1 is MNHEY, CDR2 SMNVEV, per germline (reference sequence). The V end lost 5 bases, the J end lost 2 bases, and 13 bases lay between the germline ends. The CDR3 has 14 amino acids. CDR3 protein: CASSAPGVPYEQYF. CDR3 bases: TGTGCCAGCAGTGCCCCAGGGGTCCCCTACGAGCAGTACTTC.

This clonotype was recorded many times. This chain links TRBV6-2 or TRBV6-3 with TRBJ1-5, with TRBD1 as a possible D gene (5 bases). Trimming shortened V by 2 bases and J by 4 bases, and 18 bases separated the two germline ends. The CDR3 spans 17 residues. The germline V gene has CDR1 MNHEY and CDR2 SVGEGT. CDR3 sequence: CASSYPRRGRPNQPQHF. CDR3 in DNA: TGTGCCAGCAGTTACCCCCGACGGGGACGGCCAAATCAGCCCCAGCATTTT.

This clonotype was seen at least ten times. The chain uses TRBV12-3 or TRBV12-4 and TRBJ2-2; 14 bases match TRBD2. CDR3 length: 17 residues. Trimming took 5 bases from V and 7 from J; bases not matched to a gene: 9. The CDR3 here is CASSPTSGRAMGGELFF. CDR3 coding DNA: TGTGCCAGCAGTCCGACTAGCGGGAGGGCGATGGGCGGGGAGCTGTTTTTT.

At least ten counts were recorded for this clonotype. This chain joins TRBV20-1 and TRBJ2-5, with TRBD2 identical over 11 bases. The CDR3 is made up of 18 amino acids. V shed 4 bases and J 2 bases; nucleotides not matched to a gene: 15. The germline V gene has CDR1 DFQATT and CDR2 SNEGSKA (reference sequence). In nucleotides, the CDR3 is TGCAGTGCTACCGCAGAAGGGACCGGGACTAGCGGTCAAGAGACCCAGTACTTC. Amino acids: CSATAEGTGTSGQETQYF.

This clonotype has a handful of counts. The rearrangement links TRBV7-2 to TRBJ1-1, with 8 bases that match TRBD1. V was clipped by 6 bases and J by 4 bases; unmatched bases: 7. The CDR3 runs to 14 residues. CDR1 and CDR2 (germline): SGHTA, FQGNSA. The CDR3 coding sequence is TGTGCCAGCAGGCAAACAGGGGGGGGCACTGAAGCTTTCTTT. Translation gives CASRQTGGGTEAFF.

CDR3 DNA: TGTGCCAGCAGTGCAGAAGATGAGACCCAGTACTTC. Translated: CASSAEDETQYF. The chain employs TRBV6-2 or TRBV6-3 and TRBJ2-5; D gene ambiguous. There are 12 residues in the CDR3. Trimming left V 5 bases short and J 5 bases short, with 9 bases between. Germline V gene lookup returns CDR1 MNHEY and CDR2 SVGEGT.

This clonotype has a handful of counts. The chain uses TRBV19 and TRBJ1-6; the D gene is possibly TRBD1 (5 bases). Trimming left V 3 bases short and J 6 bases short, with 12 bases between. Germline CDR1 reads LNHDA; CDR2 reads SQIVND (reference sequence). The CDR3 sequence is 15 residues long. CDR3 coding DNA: TGTGCCAGTAGTATTGATAGGGGCGGTAATTCACCCCTCCACTTT. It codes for CASSIDRGGNSPLHF.

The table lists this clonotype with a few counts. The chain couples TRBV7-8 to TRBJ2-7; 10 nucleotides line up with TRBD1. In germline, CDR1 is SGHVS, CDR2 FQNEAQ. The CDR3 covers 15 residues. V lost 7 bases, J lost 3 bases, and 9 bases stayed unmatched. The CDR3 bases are TGTGCCAGCAAAATAGGGACAGGGGCTTTCTACGAGCAGTACTTC. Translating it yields CASKIGTGAFYEQYF.

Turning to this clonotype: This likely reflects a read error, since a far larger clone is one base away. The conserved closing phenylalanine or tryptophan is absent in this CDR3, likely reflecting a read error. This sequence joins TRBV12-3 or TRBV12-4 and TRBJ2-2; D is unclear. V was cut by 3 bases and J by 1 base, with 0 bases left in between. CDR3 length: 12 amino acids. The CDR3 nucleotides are TGTGCCAGCAGTTTGAACACCGGGGAGCTGTTTCTT. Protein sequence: CASSLNTGELFL.

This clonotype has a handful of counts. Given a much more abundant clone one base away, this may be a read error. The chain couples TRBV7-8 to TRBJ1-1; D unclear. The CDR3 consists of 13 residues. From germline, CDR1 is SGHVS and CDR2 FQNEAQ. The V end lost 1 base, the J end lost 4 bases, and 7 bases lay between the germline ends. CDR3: CASSLVESTEAFF. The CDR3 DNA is TGTGCCAGCAGCTTAGTGGAGAGCACTGAAGCTTTCTTT.

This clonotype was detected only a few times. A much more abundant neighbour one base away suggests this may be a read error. In DNA, the CDR3 is TGTGCCAGCAGTTCGAAGGAGTCCAGGGCTGTGGGCTACACCTTC. Translation gives CASSSKESRAVGYTF. This sequence joins TRBV28 and TRBJ1-2; possibly TRBD1 for D (5 bases). Germline V gene lookup returns CDR1 MDHEN and CDR2 SYDVKM. The germline V and J ends were trimmed by 4 bases and 8 bases, with 20 bases remaining between them. This CDR3 contains 15 residues.

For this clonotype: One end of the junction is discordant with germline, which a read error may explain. The CDR3 here is CAGRGQGLNQPQHF. CDR3 sequence (DNA): TGCGCCGGCAGGGGACAGGGATTAAATCAGCCCCAGCATTTT. The V gene is TRBV10-2, the J gene TRBJ1-5, with 9 bases identical to TRBD1. Germline-derived CDR1 and CDR2 are WSHSY and SAAADI. The CDR3 sequence is 14 residues long.

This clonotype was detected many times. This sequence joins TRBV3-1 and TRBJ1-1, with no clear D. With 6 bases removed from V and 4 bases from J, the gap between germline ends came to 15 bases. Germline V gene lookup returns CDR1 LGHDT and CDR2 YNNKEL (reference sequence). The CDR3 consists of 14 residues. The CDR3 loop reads CASSLTLGGTEAFF. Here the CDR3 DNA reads TGTGCCAGCAGTTTAACCCTGGGAGGCACTGAAGCTTTCTTT. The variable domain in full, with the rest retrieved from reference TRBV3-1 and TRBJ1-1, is DTAVSQTPKYLVTQMGNDKSIKCEQNLGHDTMYWYKQDSKKFLKIMFSYNNKELIINETVPNRFSPKSPDKAHLNLHINSLELGDSAVYFCASSLTLGGTEAFFGQGTRLTVV.

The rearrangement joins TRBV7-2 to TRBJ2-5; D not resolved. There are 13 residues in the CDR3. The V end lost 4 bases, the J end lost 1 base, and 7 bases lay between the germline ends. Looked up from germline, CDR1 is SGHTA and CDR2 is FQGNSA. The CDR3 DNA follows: TGTGCCAGCAGCTCGGTGATCCAAGAGACCCAGTACTTC. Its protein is CASSSVIQETQYF.

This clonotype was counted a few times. CDR3: CASSYPDKQYF. The CDR3, as DNA: TGTGCCAGCAGTTACCCGGACAAGCAGTACTTC. V usage is TRBV6-9 and J usage is TRBJ2-7; D is possibly TRBD1 (5 bases). There are 11 residues in the CDR3. Trimming pared 3 bases from V and 8 bases from J, leaving 8 bases between. The V gene's germline CDR1 is MNHGY and CDR2 SVAAGI.